This T cell receptor (beta chain) was documented in a study of CD8 T cells in ankylosing spondylitis. In the case of this clonotype: Its antigen remains unidentified.

Findings and caveats of the study: For ankylosing spondylitis blood, a TCR beta motif of about eight highly homologous variants appeared characteristic.

Libraries of TCR beta came from quantitative 5'-RACE with molecular barcodes. Each CDR3 protein is one row after TCRdb ran MiXCR on the 5' RACE reads. Among under 850,000 distinct CDR3 sequences listed, around a fifth were seen once. The germline CDR1 and CDR2 sequences are SNHLY and FYNNEI. Trimming took 5 bases from V and 0 from J, leaving 17 bases between them. The CDR3 has 18 residues. The sequencing sample was made of blood, either unsorted or a sorted T cell fraction (not recorded which). The source of this sequence is a male donor with ankylosing spondylitis. The chain is built from TRBV2 and TRBJ2-6; D is unresolved. CDR3 sequence (DNA): TGTGCCAGCAGTAAAATGGGGATCCTGAACTCTGGGGCCAACGTCCTGACTTTC. Its protein product is CASSKMGILNSGANVLTF.